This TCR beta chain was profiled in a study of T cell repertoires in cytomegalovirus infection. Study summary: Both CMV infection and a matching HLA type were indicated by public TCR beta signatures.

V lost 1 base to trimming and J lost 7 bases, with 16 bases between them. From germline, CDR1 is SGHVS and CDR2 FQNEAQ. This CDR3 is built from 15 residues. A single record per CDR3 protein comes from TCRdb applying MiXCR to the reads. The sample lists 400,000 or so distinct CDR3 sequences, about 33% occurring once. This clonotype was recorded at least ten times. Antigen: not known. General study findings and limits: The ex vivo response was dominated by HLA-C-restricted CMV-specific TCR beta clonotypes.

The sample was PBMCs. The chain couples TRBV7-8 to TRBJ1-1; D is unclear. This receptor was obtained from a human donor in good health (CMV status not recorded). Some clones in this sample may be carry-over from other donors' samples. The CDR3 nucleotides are TGTGCCAGCAGCTTAGTAGCTGAAGGGTTTAGTGAAGCTTTCTTT. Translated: CASSLVAEGFSEAFF.